These 10 T cell receptor beta chains share one sample of origin, sequenced in a study of immune characteristics of hereditary and idiopathic chronic pancreatitis. The pancreas tissue came from patients undergoing total pancreatectomy with islet autotransplantation. The data were produced by immunoSEQ multiplex PCR, yet TCRdb's version contains in-frame clones alone and is incomplete. The sample yields around 10,000 clones, roughly 80% seen once. The sequencing sample was made of pancreas tissue with idiopathic chronic pancreatitis. These receptor sequences come from a human donor with chronic pancreatitis.

This chain links TRBV2 with TRBJ2-3; 7 positions agree with TRBD2. In germline, CDR1 is SNHLY, CDR2 FYNNEI. Trimming removed 8 bases from V and 6 bases from J; junction bases left unmatched: 8. This CDR3 is 13 amino acids long. The CDR3 DNA reads TGTGCCAGCCGGCCAGCGGGGTACGATACGCAGTATTTT. This encodes CASRPAGYDTQYF.

The V call is TRBV5-1, the J call TRBJ1-1; D ambiguous. The CDR3 totals 14 residues. The V gene lost 4 bases and the J gene lost 1 base, with 11 bases spanning the gap. Germline V gene lookup returns CDR1 SGHRS and CDR2 YFSETQ. The CDR3 sequence: CASSADPGNTEAFF. Written as DNA, the CDR3 is TGCGCCAGCAGCGCCGACCCAGGGAACACTGAAGCTTTCTTT.

This chain links TRBV6-2 or TRBV6-3 with TRBJ2-7; 7 bases align to TRBD1. Per germline, CDR1 MNHEY and CDR2 SVGEGT. Trimming cost V 5 bases and J 5 bases; bases outside gene matches: 6. The CDR3 has 13 amino acids. The CDR3, as DNA: TGTGCCAGCAGTCCGACAGGGTCCCACGAGCAGTACTTC. Translated, it gives CASSPTGSHEQYF.

This clone was seen just once. The chain combines TRBV3-1 (or the pseudogene TRBV3-2) with TRBJ2-7; 9 bases are shared with TRBD1. Germline assignment: CDR1 LGHDT and CDR2 YNNKEL (reference sequence). CDR3 length: 14 residues. V trimming: 3 bases; J trimming: 5 bases; junction bases outside the gene matches: 5. CDR3 nucleotides: TGTGCCAGCAGCCACGGGGACAGGGTAAACGAGCAGTACGTC. Residues: CASSHGDRVNEQYV.

The V gene is TRBV18, the J gene TRBJ2-4; D call uncertain. The CDR3 spans 13 residues. Germline V gene lookup returns CDR1 KGHSH and CDR2 LQKENI. V was pared by 3 bases and J by 1 base, with 4 bases between. As DNA, the CDR3 is TGTGCCAGCTCACCTTCCGCCAAAAACATTCAGTACTTC. This gives the protein CASSPSAKNIQYF.

The chain couples TRBV3-1 (or the pseudogene TRBV3-2) to TRBJ2-2, with no clear D. The ends were cut back, 0 bases at V and 2 bases at J, with 7 bases in the middle. This CDR3 is built from 15 residues. Germline CDR1 and CDR2: LGHDT and YNNKEL (reference sequence). The CDR3 spells CASSQDRTNTGELFF. The CDR3 region has the DNA TGTGCCAGCAGCCAAGACAGGACCAACACCGGGGAGCTGTTTTTT.

V is TRBV7-9 and J is TRBJ1-5, with D uncertain. The CDR3 covers 12 residues. Germline values: CDR1 SEHNR, CDR2 FQNEAQ (reference sequence). V dropped 1 base and J dropped 9 bases, with 7 bases sitting between them. The CDR3 sequence is CASSLDRMPQHF. The CDR3 DNA is TGTGCCAGCAGCTTAGACCGGATGCCCCAGCATTTT. The entire variable domain, with the rest obtained from reference TRBV7-9 and TRBJ1-5, is as follows: DTGVSQNPRHKITKRGQNVTFRCDPISEHNRLYWYRQTLGQGPEFLTYFQNEAQLEKSRLLSDRFSAERPKGSFSTLEIQRTEQGDSAMYLCASSLDRMPQHFGDGTRLSIL.

This rearrangement joins TRBV7-2 to TRBJ2-5; 13 nucleotides agree with TRBD2. Trimming cost V 2 bases and J 3 bases; bases outside gene matches: 6. Germline CDR1 reads SGHTA; CDR2 reads FQGNSA. This CDR3 has 17 residues. CDR3 nucleotides: TGTGCCAGCAGCTTAATCCGGACTAGCGGGGGAAAAGAGACCCAGTACTTC. It codes for CASSLIRTSGGKETQYF.

The chain is built from TRBV28 and TRBJ2-5; the match to TRBD2 covers 11 bases. Trimming cost V 2 bases and J 2 bases; bases outside gene matches: 1. Germline loops: CDR1 MDHEN, CDR2 SYDVKM. This CDR3 region has 15 residues. The CDR3 nucleotides read TGTGCCAGCAGTTTAATAGCGGGGGGGCAAGAGACCCAGTACTTC. Its translation is CASSLIAGGQETQYF.

The CDR3 loop is CASSYGTGGADTQYF. The CDR3 region has the DNA TGTGCCAGCAGTTACGGGACAGGGGGCGCAGATACGCAGTATTTT. The V and J genes are TRBV6-5 and TRBJ2-3; 12 bases are shared with TRBD1. The CDR3 loop spans 15 amino acids. Germline V gene data show CDR1 as MNHEY and CDR2 as SVGAGI. V was pared by 2 bases and J by 4 bases, with 1 base of the junction left unmatched.